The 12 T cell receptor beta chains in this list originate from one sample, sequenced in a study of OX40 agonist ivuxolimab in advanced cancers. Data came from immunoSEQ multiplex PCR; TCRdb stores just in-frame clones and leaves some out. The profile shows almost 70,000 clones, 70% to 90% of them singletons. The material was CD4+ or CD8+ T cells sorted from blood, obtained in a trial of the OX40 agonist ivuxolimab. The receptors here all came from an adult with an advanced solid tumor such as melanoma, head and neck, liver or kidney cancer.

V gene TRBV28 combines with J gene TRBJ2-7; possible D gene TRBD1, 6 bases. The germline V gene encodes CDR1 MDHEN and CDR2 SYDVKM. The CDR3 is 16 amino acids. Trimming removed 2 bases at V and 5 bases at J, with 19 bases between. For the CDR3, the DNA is TGTGCCAGCAGTTTAGGGGGCACAGCTTTGTATCACGAGCAGTACTTC. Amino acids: CASSLGGTALYHEQYF.

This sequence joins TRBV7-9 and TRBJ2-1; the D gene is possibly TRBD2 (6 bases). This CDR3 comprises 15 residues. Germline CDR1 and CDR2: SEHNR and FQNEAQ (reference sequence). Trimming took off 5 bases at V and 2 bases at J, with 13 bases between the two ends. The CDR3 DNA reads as TGTGCCAGCAGCGCCCGTCTAGCGACCTACAATGAGCAGTTCTTC. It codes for CASSARLATYNEQFF.

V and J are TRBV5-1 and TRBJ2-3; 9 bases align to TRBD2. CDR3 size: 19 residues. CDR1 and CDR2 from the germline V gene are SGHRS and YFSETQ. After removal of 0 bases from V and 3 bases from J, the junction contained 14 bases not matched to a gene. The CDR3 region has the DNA TGCGCCAGCAGCTTGGTTGAGGGGCTAGCGGGAAGGCAGACAGATACGCAGTATTTT. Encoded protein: CASSLVEGLAGRQTDTQYF. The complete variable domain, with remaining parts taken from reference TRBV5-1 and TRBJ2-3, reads KAGVTQTPRYLIKTRGQQVTLSCSPISGHRSVSWYQQTPGQGLQFLFEYFSETQRNKGNFPGRFSGRQFSNSRSEMNVSTLELGDSALYLCASSLVEGLAGRQTDTQYFGPGTRLTVL.

CDR3 sequence (DNA): TGTGCCAGCTCACCAACTAGCGGGACCAGCACAGATACGCAGTATTTT. It codes for CASSPTSGTSTDTQYF. The chain carries TRBV18 and TRBJ2-3; 10 bases fit TRBD2. V lost 2 bases, J lost 0 bases, and 2 bases stayed unmatched. Germline values: CDR1 KGHSH, CDR2 LQKENI. This CDR3 has 16 residues.

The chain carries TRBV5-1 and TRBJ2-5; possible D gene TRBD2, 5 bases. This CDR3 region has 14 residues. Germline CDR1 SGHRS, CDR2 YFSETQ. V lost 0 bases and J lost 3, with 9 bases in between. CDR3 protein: CASSLGRRKETQYF. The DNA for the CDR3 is TGCGCCAGCAGCTTGGGGAGGCGGAAAGAGACCCAGTACTTC. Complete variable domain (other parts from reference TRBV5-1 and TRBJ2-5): KAGVTQTPRYLIKTRGQQVTLSCSPISGHRSVSWYQQTPGQGLQFLFEYFSETQRNKGNFPGRFSGRQFSNSRSEMNVSTLELGDSALYLCASSLGRRKETQYFGPGTRLLVL.

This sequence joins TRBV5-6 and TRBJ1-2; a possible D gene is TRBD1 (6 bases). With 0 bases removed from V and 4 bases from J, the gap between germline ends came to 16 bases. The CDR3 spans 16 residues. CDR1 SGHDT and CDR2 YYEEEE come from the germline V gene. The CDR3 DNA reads TGTGCCAGCAGCTTGGAAGGGGGAGAAGAGACCTATGGCTACACCTTC. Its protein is CASSLEGGEETYGYTF.

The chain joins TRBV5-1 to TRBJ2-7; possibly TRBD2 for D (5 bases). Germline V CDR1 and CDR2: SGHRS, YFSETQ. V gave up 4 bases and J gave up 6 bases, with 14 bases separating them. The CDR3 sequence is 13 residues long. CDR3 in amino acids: CASSLRDLGEQYF. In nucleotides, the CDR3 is TGCGCCAGCAGCCTACGGGATTTAGGCGAGCAGTACTTC.

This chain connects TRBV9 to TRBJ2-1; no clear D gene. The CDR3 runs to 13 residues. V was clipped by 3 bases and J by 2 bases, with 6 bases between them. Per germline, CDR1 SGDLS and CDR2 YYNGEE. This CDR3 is CASSGSTYNEQFF. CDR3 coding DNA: TGTGCCAGCAGCGGGTCCACCTACAATGAGCAGTTCTTC.

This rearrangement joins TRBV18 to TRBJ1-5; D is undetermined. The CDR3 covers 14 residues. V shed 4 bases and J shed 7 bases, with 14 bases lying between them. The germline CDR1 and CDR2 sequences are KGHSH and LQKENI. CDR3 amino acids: CASSLERDRQPQHF. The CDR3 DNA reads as TGTGCCAGCTCACTCGAGAGGGATCGGCAGCCCCAGCATTTT.

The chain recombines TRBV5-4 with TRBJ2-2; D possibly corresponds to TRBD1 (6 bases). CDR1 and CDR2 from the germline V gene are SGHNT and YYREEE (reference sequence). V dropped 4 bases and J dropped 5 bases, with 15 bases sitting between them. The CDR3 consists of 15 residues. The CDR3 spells CASSPGHLETGELFF. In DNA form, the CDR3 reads TGTGCCAGCAGCCCGGGACACTTGGAGACCGGGGAGCTGTTTTTT.

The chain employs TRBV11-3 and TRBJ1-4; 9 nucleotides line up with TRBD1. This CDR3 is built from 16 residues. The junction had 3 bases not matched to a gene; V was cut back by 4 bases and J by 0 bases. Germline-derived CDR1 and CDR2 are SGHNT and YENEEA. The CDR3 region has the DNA TGTGCCAGCAGCTCGGGACAGGGCACAACTAATGAAAAACTGTTTTTT. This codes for CASSSGQGTTNEKLFF.

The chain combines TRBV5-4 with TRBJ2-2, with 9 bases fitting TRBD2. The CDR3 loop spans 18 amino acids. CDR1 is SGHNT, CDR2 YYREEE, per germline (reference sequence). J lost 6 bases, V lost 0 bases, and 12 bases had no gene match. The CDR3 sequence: CASSLGLGASGNPGELFF. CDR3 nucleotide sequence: TGTGCCAGCAGCTTGGGGTTGGGGGCTAGCGGGAATCCCGGGGAGCTGTTTTTT. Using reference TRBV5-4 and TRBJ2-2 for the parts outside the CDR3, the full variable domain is ETGVTQSPTHLIKTRGQQVTLRCSSQSGHNTVSWYQQALGQGPQFIFQYYREEENGRGNFPPRFSGLQFPNYSSELNVNALELDDSALYLCASSLGLGASGNPGELFFGEGSRLTVL.